The clone carrying this T cell receptor beta chain showed up just a few times. Its antigen is not identified. TCRdb ran MiXCR on the 5' RACE reads and lists one entry per CDR3 protein. The table has about 130,000 distinct CDR3 sequences, 15% to 20% seen once. This CDR3 has 16 amino acids. Germline CDR1 reads MNHEY; CDR2 reads SVGEGT. V was shortened by 4 bases and J by 1 base, with 14 bases between the two germline ends. The data were obtained in a study of T-cell memory formation after mild COVID-19. Study as a whole: The TCR clusters were mostly specific to one donor. Points from the study as a whole: Contracting clones from day 15 to 85 showed balanced CD4/CD8; later expanders favored CD4+. Confirmation of SARS-CoV-2 specificity was lacking for second-wave clones peaking day 37. CM and EM subsets held most contracting CD4+ clones; EMRA held CD8+ ones.

The V call is TRBV6-2 or TRBV6-3, the J call TRBJ1-5, with a possible D match to TRBD1 (6 bases). This TCR was sampled from an adult woman who had mild COVID-19 (a few samples of this study predate the infection). Cell type and time point are not known. Input material: PBMCs or a T cell subset sorted from them (not recorded which). The CDR3 sequence is CASSSNTGKSNQPQHF. Written as DNA, the CDR3 is TGTGCCAGCAGTTCCAATACAGGGAAGAGCAATCAGCCCCAGCATTTT.